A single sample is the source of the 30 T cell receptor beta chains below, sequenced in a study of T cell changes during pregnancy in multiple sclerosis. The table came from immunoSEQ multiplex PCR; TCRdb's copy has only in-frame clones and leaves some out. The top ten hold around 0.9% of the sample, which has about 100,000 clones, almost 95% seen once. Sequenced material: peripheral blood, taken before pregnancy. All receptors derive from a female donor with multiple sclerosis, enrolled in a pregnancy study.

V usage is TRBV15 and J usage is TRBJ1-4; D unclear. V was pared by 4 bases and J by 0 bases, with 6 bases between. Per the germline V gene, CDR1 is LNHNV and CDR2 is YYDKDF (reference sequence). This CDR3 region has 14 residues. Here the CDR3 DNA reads TGTGCCACCAGCATGAGGACAACTAATGAAAAACTGTTTTTT. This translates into CATSMRTTNEKLFF.

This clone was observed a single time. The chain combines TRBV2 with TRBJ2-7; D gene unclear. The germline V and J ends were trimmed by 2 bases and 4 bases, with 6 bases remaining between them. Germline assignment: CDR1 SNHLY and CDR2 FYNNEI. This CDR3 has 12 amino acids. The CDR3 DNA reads TGTGCCAGCAGTGAACAAAATTACGAGCAGTACTTC. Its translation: CASSEQNYEQYF. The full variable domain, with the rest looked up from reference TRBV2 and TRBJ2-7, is EPEVTQTPSHQVTQMGQEVILRCVPISNHLYFYWYRQILGQKVEFLVSFYNNEISEKSEIFDDQFSVERPDGSNFTLKIRSTKLEDSAMYFCASSEQNYEQYFGPGTRLTVT.

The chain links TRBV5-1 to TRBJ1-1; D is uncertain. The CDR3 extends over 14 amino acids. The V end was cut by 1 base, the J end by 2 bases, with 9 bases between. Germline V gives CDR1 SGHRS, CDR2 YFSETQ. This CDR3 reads CASSLRTLNTEAFF. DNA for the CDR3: TGCGCCAGCAGCTTGAGAACGCTAAACACTGAAGCTTTCTTT.

Written as DNA, the CDR3 is TGTGCCAGCAGCTTAGGACAGGGTAGCAATCAGCCCCAGCATTTT. This encodes CASSLGQGSNQPQHF. The chain joins TRBV7-2 to TRBJ1-5, with TRBD1 matching over 7 bases. The V and J ends lost 1 base and 0 bases, in that order; junction bases with no gene match: 0. The CDR3 has 15 residues. Germline CDR1 reads SGHTA; CDR2 reads FQGNSA.

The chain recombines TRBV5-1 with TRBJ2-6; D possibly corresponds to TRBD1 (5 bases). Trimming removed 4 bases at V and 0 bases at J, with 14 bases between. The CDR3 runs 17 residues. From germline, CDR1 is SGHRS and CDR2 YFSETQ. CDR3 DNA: TGCGCCAGCAGCCGACAGTCCCATTCCTCTGGGGCCAACGTCCTGACTTTC. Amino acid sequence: CASSRQSHSSGANVLTF. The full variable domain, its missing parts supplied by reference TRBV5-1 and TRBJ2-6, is KAGVTQTPRYLIKTRGQQVTLSCSPISGHRSVSWYQQTPGQGLQFLFEYFSETQRNKGNFPGRFSGRQFSNSRSEMNVSTLELGDSALYLCASSRQSHSSGANVLTFGAGSRLTVL.

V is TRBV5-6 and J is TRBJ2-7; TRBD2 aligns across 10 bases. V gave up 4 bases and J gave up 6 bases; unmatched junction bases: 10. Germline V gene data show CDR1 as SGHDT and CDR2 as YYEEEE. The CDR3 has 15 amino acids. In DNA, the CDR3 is TGTGCCAGCAGCCGGGGACCTAGCGGGAGATTCGAGCAGTACTTC. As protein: CASSRGPSGRFEQYF.

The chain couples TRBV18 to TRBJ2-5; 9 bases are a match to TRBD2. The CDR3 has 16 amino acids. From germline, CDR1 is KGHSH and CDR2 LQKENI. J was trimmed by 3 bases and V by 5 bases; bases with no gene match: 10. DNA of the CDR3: TGTGCCAGCTCAGCTCTAGCGGGAAGAGCTAAAGAGACCCAGTACTTC. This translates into CASSALAGRAKETQYF.

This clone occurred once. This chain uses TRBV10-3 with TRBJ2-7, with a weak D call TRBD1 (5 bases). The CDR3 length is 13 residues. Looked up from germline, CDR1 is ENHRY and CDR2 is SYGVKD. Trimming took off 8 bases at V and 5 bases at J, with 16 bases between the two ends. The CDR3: CAISSGNQNEQYF. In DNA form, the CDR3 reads TGTGCCATCTCTTCAGGGAATCAAAACGAGCAGTACTTC.

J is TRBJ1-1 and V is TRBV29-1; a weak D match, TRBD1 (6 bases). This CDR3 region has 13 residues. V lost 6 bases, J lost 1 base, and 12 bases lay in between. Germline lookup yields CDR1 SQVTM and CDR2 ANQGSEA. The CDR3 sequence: CSVSGTPNTEAFF. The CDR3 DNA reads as TGCAGCGTGTCCGGGACACCGAACACTGAAGCTTTCTTT. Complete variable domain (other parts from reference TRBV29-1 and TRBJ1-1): SAVISQKPSRDICQRGTSLTIQCQVDSQVTMMFWYRQQPGQSLTLIATANQGSEATYESGFVIDKFPISRPNLTFSTLTVSNMSPEDSSIYLCSVSGTPNTEAFFGQGTRLTVV.

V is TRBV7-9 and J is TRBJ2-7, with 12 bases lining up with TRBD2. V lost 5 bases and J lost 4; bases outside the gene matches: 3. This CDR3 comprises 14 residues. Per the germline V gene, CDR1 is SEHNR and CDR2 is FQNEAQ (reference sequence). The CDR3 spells CASSTGLAGYEQYF. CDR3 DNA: TGTGCCAGCAGCACCGGACTAGCGGGGTACGAGCAGTACTTC. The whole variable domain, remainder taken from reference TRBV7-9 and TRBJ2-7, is DTGVSQNPRHKITKRGQNVTFRCDPISEHNRLYWYRQTLGQGPEFLTYFQNEAQLEKSRLLSDRFSAERPKGSFSTLEIQRTEQGDSAMYLCASSTGLAGYEQYFGPGTRLTVT.

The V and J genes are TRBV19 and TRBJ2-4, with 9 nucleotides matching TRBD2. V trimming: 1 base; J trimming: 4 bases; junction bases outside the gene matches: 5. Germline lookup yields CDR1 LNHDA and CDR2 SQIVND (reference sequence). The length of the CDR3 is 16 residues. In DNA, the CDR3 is TGTGCCAGTAGTATAGGCCTAGCGGGGCGAAAAAACATTCAGTACTTC. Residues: CASSIGLAGRKNIQYF.

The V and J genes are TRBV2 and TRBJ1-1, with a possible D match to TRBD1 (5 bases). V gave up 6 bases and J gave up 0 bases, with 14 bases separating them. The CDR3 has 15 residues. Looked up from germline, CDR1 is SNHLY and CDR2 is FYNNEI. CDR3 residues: CASRGLGGLNTEAFF. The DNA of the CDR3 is TGTGCCAGCAGGGGGCTGGGAGGGCTGAACACTGAAGCTTTCTTT. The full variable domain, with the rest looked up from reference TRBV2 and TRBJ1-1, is EPEVTQTPSHQVTQMGQEVILRCVPISNHLYFYWYRQILGQKVEFLVSFYNNEISEKSEIFDDQFSVERPDGSNFTLKIRSTKLEDSAMYFCASRGLGGLNTEAFFGQGTRLTVV.

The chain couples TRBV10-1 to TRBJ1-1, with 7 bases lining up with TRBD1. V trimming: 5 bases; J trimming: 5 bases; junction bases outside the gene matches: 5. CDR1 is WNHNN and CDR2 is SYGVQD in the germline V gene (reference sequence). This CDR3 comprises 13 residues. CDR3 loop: CASSQGGWTEAFF. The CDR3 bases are TGCGCCAGCAGTCAGGGGGGATGGACTGAAGCTTTCTTT.

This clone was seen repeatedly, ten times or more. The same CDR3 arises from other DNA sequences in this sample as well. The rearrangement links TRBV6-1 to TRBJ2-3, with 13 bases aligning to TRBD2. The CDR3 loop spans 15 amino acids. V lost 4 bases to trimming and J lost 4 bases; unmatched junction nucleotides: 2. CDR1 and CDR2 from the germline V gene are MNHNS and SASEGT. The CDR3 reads CASSGLAGGPDTQYF. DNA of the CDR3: TGTGCCAGCAGTGGACTAGCGGGAGGCCCAGATACGCAGTATTTT.

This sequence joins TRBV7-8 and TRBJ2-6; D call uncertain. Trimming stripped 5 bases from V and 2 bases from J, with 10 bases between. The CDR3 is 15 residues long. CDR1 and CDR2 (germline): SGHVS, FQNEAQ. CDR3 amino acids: CASSQETTGANVLTF. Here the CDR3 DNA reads TGTGCCAGCAGCCAAGAGACAACTGGGGCCAACGTCCTGACTTTC.

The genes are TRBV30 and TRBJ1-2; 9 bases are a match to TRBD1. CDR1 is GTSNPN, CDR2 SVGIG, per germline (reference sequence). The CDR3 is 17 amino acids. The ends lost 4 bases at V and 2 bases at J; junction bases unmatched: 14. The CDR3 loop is CAWIPPGQGSLNYGYTF. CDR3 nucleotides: TGTGCCTGGATACCCCCCGGACAGGGGTCCTTGAACTATGGCTACACCTTC.

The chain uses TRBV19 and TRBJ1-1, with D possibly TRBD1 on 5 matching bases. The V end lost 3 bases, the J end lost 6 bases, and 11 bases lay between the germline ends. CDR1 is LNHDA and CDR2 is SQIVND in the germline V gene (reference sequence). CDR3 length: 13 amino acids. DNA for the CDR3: TGTGCCAGTAGTATGTGGGGCGCATCTGAAGCTTTCTTT. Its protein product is CASSMWGASEAFF.

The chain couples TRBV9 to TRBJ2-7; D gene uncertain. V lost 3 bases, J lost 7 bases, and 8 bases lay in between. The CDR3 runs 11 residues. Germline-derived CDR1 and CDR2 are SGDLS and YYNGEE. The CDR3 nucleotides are TGTGCCAGCAGCGCCTCTAGGGAGCAGTACTTC. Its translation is CASSASREQYF. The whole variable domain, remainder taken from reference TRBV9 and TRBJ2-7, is DSGVTQTPKHLITATGQRVTLRCSPRSGDLSVYWYQQSLDQGLQFLIQYYNGEERAKGNILERFSAQQFPDLHSELNLSSLELGDSALYFCASSASREQYFGPGTRLTVT.

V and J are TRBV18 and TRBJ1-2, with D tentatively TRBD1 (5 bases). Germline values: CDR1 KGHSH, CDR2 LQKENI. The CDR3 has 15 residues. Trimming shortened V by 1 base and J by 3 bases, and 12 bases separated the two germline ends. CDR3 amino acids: CASSPLTVFDYGYTF. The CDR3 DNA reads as TGTGCCAGCTCACCACTGACAGTATTTGACTATGGCTACACCTTC.

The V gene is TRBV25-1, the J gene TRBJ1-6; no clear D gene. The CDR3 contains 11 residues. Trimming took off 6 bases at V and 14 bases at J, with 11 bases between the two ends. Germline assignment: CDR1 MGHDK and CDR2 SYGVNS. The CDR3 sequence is CASSALGTLHF. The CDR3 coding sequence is TGTGCCAGCAGCGCCTTGGGCACCCTCCACTTT.

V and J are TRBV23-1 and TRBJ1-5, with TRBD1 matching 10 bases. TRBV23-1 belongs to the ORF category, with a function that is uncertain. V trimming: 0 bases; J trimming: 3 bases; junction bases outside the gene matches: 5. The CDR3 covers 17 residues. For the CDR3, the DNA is TGCGCCAGCAGTCAATCAGCCGGGACAGGGGACAATCAGCCCCAGCATTTT. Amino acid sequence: CASSQSAGTGDNQPQHF.

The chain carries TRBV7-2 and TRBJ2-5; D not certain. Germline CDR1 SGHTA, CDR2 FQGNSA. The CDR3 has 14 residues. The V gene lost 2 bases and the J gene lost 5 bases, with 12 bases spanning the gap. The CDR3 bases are TGTGCCAGCAGCTTATTGAATAGTCCGGAGACCCAGTACTTC. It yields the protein CASSLLNSPETQYF.

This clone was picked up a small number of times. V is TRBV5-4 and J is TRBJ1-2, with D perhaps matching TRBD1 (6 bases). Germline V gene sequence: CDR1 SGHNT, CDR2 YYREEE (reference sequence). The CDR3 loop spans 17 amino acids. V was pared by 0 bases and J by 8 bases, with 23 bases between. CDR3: CASSLVPGDIGSGGYTF. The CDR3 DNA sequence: TGTGCCAGCAGCTTGGTACCAGGGGATATTGGATCGGGCGGCTACACCTTC.

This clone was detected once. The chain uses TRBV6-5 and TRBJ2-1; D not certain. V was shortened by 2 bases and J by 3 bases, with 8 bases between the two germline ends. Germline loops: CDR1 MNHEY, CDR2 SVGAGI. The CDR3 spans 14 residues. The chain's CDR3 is CASSYIASYNEQFF. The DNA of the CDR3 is TGTGCCAGCAGTTACATAGCCAGCTACAATGAGCAGTTCTTC.

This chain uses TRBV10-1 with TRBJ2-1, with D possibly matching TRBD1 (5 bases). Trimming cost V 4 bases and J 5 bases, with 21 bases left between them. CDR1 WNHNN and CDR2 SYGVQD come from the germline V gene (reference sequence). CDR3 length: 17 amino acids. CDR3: CASSGPLVGRVDNEQFF. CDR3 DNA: TGCGCCAGCAGTGGCCCGCTCGTGGGGCGAGTGGACAATGAGCAGTTCTTC.

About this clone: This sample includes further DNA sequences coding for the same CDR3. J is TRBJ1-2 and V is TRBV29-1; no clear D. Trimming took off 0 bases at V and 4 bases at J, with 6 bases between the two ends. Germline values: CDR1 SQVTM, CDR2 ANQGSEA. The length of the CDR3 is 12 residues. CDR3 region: CSVEDRGYGYTF. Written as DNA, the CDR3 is TGCAGCGTTGAAGACCGCGGCTATGGCTACACCTTC.

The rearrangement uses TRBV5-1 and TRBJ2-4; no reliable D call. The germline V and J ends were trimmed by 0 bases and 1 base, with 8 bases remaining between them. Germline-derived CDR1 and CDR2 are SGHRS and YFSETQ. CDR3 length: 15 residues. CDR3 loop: CASSLELGAKNIQYF. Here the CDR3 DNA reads TGCGCCAGCAGCTTGGAGTTGGGCGCCAAAAACATTCAGTACTTC.

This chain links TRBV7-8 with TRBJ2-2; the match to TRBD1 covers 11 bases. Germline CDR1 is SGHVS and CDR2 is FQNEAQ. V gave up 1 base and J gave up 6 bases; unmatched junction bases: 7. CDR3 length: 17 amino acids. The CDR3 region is CASSLVSWDRGAGELFF. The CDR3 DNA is TGTGCCAGCAGCTTAGTTTCGTGGGACAGGGGGGCCGGGGAGCTGTTTTTT.

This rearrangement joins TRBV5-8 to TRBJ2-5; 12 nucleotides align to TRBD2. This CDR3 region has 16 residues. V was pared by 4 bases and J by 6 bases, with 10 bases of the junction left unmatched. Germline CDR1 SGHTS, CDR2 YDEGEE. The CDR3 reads CASSGRTSGTGKTQYF. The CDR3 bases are TGTGCCAGCAGCGGAAGGACTAGCGGGACGGGGAAGACCCAGTACTTC.

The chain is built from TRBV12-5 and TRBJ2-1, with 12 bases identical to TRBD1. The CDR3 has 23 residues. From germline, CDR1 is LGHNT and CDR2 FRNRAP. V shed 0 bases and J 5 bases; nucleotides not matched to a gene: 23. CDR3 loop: CASGLVLRNLGDRGQWVDNEQFF. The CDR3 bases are TGTGCTAGTGGTTTGGTACTTAGGAATTTGGGGGACAGGGGGCAGTGGGTAGACAATGAGCAGTTCTTC.